This entry features one T cell receptor beta chain sequence. The CDR3 has 14 residues. CDR1 is SGHDT, CDR2 YYEEEE, per germline. Trimming removed 2 bases from V and 7 bases from J, with 12 bases in between. The data belong to a study of CD8+ T cells in alopecia areata. Reverse transcription of extracted RNA yielded cDNA, which provided the sequencing template. Profiling relied on immunoSEQ multiplex PCR, and the TCRdb table lists in-frame clones only, not all of them. The sample has tens of thousands of clones; about two thirds are singletons. Treatment given: oral pan-JAK inhibitor, 5-10 mg twice daily.

Source: CD8+ T cells sorted from blood, taken at approximately week 44, from a patient treated with tofacitinib. J is TRBJ1-4 and V is TRBV5-6; D gene ambiguous. This sequence was found in a human donor with alopecia areata. CDR3 loop: CASSLGGLGEKLFF. As DNA, the CDR3 is TGTGCCAGCAGCTTAGGCGGTTTGGGTGAAAAACTGTTTTTT.